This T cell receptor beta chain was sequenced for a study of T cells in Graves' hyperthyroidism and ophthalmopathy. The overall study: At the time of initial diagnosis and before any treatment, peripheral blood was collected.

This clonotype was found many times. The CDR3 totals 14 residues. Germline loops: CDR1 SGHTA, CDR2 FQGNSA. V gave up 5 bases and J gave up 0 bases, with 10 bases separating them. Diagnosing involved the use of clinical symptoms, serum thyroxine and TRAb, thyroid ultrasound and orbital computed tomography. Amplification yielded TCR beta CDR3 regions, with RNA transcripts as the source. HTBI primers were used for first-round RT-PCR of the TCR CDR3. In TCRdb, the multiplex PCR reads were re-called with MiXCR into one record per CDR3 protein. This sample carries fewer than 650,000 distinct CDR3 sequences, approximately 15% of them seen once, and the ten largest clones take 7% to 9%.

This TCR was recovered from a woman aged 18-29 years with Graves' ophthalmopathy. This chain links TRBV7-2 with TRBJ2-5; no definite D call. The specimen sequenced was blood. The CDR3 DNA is TGTGCCAGCAGCCCGGGTCCGTACCAAGAGACCCAGTACTTC. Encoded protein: CASSPGPYQETQYF.